This T cell receptor (beta chain) was sequenced in a study of cytomegalovirus exposure and HLA in healthy donors. V was pared by 1 base and J by 1 base, with 5 bases between. The CDR3 extends over 13 amino acids. The V gene's germline CDR1 is SGHRS and CDR2 YFSETQ. Both 60 Vbeta primers and 13 Jbeta primers went into the PCR. Method: immunoSEQ multiplex PCR; TCRdb's copy keeps in-frame clones and lacks some. In the table there are around 76,000 clones, around 81% of which are singletons. Sequencing used PBMCs. The chain links TRBV5-1 to TRBJ2-5; no clear D gene. The source of this sequence is a man aged 35-49 years in good health and CMV-seronegative. CDR3 bases: TGCGCCAGCAGCTTGTCAGGCCAAGAGACCCAGTACTTC. This encodes CASSLSGQETQYF. Full variable domain (outside the CDR3, taken from reference TRBV5-1 and TRBJ2-5): KAGVTQTPRYLIKTRGQQVTLSCSPISGHRSVSWYQQTPGQGLQFLFEYFSETQRNKGNFPGRFSGRQFSNSRSEMNVSTLELGDSALYLCASSLSGQETQYFGPGTRLLVL.